The clone carrying this T cell receptor (beta chain) was observed once. TCRdb keeps only in-frame clones here, not all; method: immunoSEQ multiplex PCR. This sample has about 100,000 clones; approximately 92% occur once, and the top ten carry approximately 5.7%. The data belong to a study of blood T cell repertoires in COVID-19. CDR3 length equals 14 residues. CDR1 SGHRS and CDR2 YFSETQ come from the germline V gene. The V end was cut by 0 bases, the J end by 5 bases, with 12 bases between. This sequence originates from a man between 50 and 59 years old with active COVID-19. Sequencing was performed on peripheral blood. The V and J genes are TRBV5-1 and TRBJ2-7; D is perhaps TRBD1 (5 bases). Here the CDR3 reads CASSLGTFLDEQYF. The CDR3 region has the DNA TGCGCCAGCAGCTTGGGGACATTCCTTGACGAGCAGTACTTC.